This T cell receptor beta chain was documented in a study of blood T cell repertoires in COVID-19. Looking at the study overall: T cells, B-cell-depleted T cells, or PBMCs provided the cDNA or gDNA that served as material.

As handled by the study authors: How many nucleated cells were present was estimated from reference gene primer amplification. TCRdb keeps only in-frame clones here, not all; method: immunoSEQ multiplex PCR. The V and J calls and clone size are taken from that table; D and trimming were inferred from the DNA. The sample lists about 140,000 clones, around 86% seen once, with roughly 8.2% in the top ten. The CDR3 extends over 13 amino acids. Trimming pared 5 bases from V and 4 bases from J, leaving 12 bases between. The germline V gene has CDR1 SGHVS and CDR2 FNYEAQ. Sequencing was carried out using peripheral blood. The sequence came from a human donor in a cohort sampled during active COVID-19. The rearrangement uses TRBV7-6 and TRBJ2-7; TRBD1 is a possible D gene (5 bases). CDR3: CASSGAGYYEQYF. DNA for the CDR3: TGTGCCAGCAGCGGGGCAGGGTATTACGAGCAGTACTTC. The full variable domain, rest sourced from reference TRBV7-6 and TRBJ2-7, is GAGVSQSPRYKVTKRGQDVALRCDPISGHVSLYWYRQALGQGPEFLTYFNYEAQQDKSGLPNDRFSAERPEGSISTLTIQRTEQRDSAMYRCASSGAGYYEQYFGPGTRLTVT.